The sequence of this TCR beta chain was determined in a study of Ad26.COV2.S vaccination and SARS-CoV-2 variants (dated by TCRdb to about 2021). Describing the broader study: Vaccine-arm donors were drawn from COV1001, a multicentre, randomized, double-blind, placebo-controlled phase I-IIa trial of Ad26.COV2.S in healthy adults. Trial participants were randomized into five groups of five: low-dose or high-dose Ad26.COV2.S given once or twice, or placebo on both occasions. A total of 32 samples were included in the TCR-sequenced set, comprising 19 Ad26.COV2.S vaccine recipients, 5 placebo recipients and 8 SARS-CoV-2 convalescent individuals. Dosing of Ad26.COV2.S was intramuscular, at either 5x10^10 or 1x10^11 viral particles, delivered as one shot or as two shots spaced 56 days apart. Throughout the experiments and outcome assessment, investigators stayed blinded to trial group allocation. TCRbeta repertoire sequencing served as the tool for gauging how specific and how broad the SARS-CoV-2-reactive T cell receptors were following Ad26.COV2.S vaccination.

V was cut back by 0 bases and J by 1 base, leaving a gap of 19 bases between them. The germline V gene gives CDR1 as LGHNT and CDR2 as FRNRAP. The CDR3 has 19 amino acids, counting the end cysteine and phenylalanine. The retained sequence is limited to the CDR3, 57 bases, with the frame set at the first base. About this clone: The target of this receptor is not known. It has no much larger one-base neighbor in the sample; base qualities were not kept.

TCRbeta CDR3 regions were sequenced with the immunoSEQ Assay. After extraction, genomic DNA underwent amplification by bias-controlled multiplex PCR, followed by high-throughput sequencing. The study's processing was this. Collapsing and filtering of sequences were performed to quantify the absolute abundance of each unique TCRbeta CDR3 region. T cell fraction was estimated by normalization of TCRbeta template counts to usable DNA, with usable DNA being measured through amplification of reference genes present in all nucleated cells. Repertoire TCRs were annotated as SARS-CoV-2-specific when V gene, CDR3 amino acid sequence and J gene were exactly matched to a known reactive TCR set. The reference SARS-CoV-2 TCR set was obtained from MIRA and was filtered for enrichment in COVID-19-positive ImmuneCODE repertoires, whereby public or cross-reactive TCRs were removed. Using the MIRA antigens, annotated TCRs were further analysed by specific ORF or by position within an ORF. Breadth was defined as the number of annotated unique rearrangements divided by the total number of unique productive rearrangements, and depth was defined as the summed frequency of the annotated unique rearrangements. TCR breadth was compared between groups using two-sided Wilcoxon rank-sum tests. What TCRdb holds here is the immuneACCESS table cut down to in-frame rearrangements. Part of the clones is not present; checked against another copy, under half of the missing clones reflect an unresolved V gene, and the others are unexplained. Clone size and V and J calls were adopted from that table, with D and trimming inferred from the DNA. The sample table holds 380,000 or so clones, of which about four fifths were seen once. The top ten clones comprise 7.4% of the sample.

The treatment or condition label, read with the paper, signifies: over 15 received Ad26.COV2.S at low or high dose, single or two shots; about 5 received placebo; per-sample allocation not given. Repertoires of vaccine and placebo recipients were sequenced from samples collected on day 63 after the first injection. Between 29 July and 7 August 2020, Cohort 1b enrolled around 25 adults aged 18-55 years at one site in Boston, USA. Ad26.COV2.S was a replication-incompetent adenovirus type 26 vector that expressed a prefusion-stabilized SARS-CoV-2 spike protein derived from the original Wuhan strain. Here is what the overall study found, with its caveats: Substantial breadth of spike-specific CD8+ and CD4+ T cell responses was reported after vaccination. Vaccine and placebo recipients had comparable non-spike TCR breadth, which fits with the vaccine containing only spike. It was noted by the authors that total T cell responses may have been underestimated by the TCR breadth and depth analyses. Ad26.COV2.S recipients had higher spike-specific TCR breadth than placebo recipients (P = 0.0014). The study lacked the statistical power to compare responses across vaccine doses or regimens.

This sequence uses TRBV12-5 and TRBJ1-5; tentative D gene TRBD1, with 5 bases matching. This material consisted of peripheral blood, taken in a trial of Ad26.COV2.S vaccine versus placebo. The sequence came from a person aged 18-60 years who received the Ad26.COV2.S COVID-19 vaccine or a placebo. The base sequence is TGTGCTAGTGGTTTGGTAAAGGCAGGGAGTAGTCGGAGCAATCAGCCCCAGCATTTT. It codes for CASGLVKAGSSRSNQPQHF.